The rows below give T cell receptor beta chains drawn from one sample of a study of regulatory T cells in long-lasting Graves disease. TCRdb itself ran the multiplex PCR reads through MiXCR, one entry per CDR3 protein. The data contain roughly 530,000 distinct CDR3 sequences, roughly 15% of them singletons. This same sample was also taken into another study, of T cells in Graves' hyperthyroidism and ophthalmopathy.

The source material was peripheral blood mononuclear cells (PBMCs), sampled at new diagnosis, from a patient treated with antithyroid drugs. The receptors originated from a woman aged 40-65 years with Graves disease. Each CDR3 is given with its conserved first and last residue. The D gene is left open where the match is weak. A clone size is listed for some rows: how often the clone was seen (once, few, many), or a class if it is expanded.

>many|TRBV12-3/TRBV12-4|TRBJ2-7|TRBD1
TGTGCCAGCAACGCCCAGGGGGCACGATACGAGCAGTACTTC
CASNAQGARYEQYF
>many|TRBV19|TRBJ2-1|NA
TGTGCCAGTAGTATAGACCCCACGACGGGGAATGAGCAGTTCTTC
CASSIDPTTGNEQFF
>NA|TRBV4-1|TRBJ2-7|NA
TGCGCCAGCAGCCAAGAAGTGAACAGCTACGAGCAGTACTTC
CASSQEVNSYEQYF
>few|TRBV6-1|TRBJ1-5|TRBD1
TGTGCCAGCAGTCAGGGGGCCGCTTATAGCAATCAGCCCCAGCATTTT
CASSQGAAYSNQPQHF
>many|TRBV30|TRBJ1-5|TRBD1
TGTGCCTGGAGCGGGACAGGGCAGAATCAGCCCCAGCATTTT
CAWSGTGQNQPQHF
>NA|TRBV10-3|TRBJ1-3|NA
TGTGCCATCAGTGAGTTATACATAAAGAACGGAAACACCATATATTTT
CAISELYIKNGNTIYF
>many|TRBV2|TRBJ1-5|NA
TGTGCCAGCAAGCGGGGGCCCACCGGGCCCCAGCATTTT
CASKRGPTGPQHF
>many|TRBV6-2/TRBV6-3|TRBJ2-7|NA
TGTGCCAGCAGTTACTCCCCCCAAGAGGGAGCCTACGAGCAGTACTTC
CASSYSPQEGAYEQYF
>many|TRBV7-9|TRBJ2-2|NA
NA
CASSLSDRPGSCFF
>NA|TRBV30|TRBJ1-1|TRBD1
TGTGCCTGGAAGGGAATGGGACAGGGGTTGGTGGCTTTCTTT
CAWKGMGQGLVAFF
>few|TRBV12-3/TRBV12-4|TRBJ1-2|NA
TGTGCCAGCAGTTTGGGTCCGGGGGGAGAATATGGCTACACCTTC
CASSLGPGGEYGYTF
>many|TRBV20-1|TRBJ2-2|NA
TGCAGTGCTAGCGGGGGGAACACCGGGGAGCTGTTTTTT
CSASGGNTGELFF
>few|TRBV5-5|TRBJ2-7|TRBD1
TGTGCCAGCAGCTTGGGACAGGGGTCCCACGAGCAGTACTTC
CASSLGQGSHEQYF
>few|TRBV6-2/TRBV6-3|TRBJ2-5|TRBD2
TGTGCCAGCAGTTACGGTCTAGCGGGATCCCAAGAGACCCAGTACTTC
CASSYGLAGSQETQYF
>few|TRBV2|TRBJ2-4|TRBD1
TGTGCCAGCACGGTAAACAGGGGGCTTGGCAAAAACATTCAGTACTTC
CASTVNRGLGKNIQYF
>NA|TRBV29-1|TRBJ1-2|NA
TGCAGCGTTCTCCAGGGATATGGCTACACCTTC
CSVLQGYGYTF
>NA|TRBV29-1|TRBJ2-7|TRBD1
TGCAGCGTTACTCCCGGGACAGGGTTGTACGAGCAGTACTTC
CSVTPGTGLYEQYF
>NA|TRBV28|TRBJ2-2|NA
TGTGCCAGCAGTTTAGGGGGGGGCCTGACCGGGGAGCTGTTTTTT
CASSLGGGLTGELFF
>many|TRBV6-1|TRBJ2-2|NA
TGTGCCAGCAGTGAACCGGGTCGACTGGGGTTAGCCGGGGAGCTGTTTTTT
CASSEPGRLGLAGELFF
>NA|TRBV6-1|TRBJ1-1|NA
TGTGCCAGCAGCCTATACTCGGGGGGGAACACTGAAGCTTTCTTT
CASSLYSGGNTEAFF
>few|TRBV5-1|TRBJ2-3|TRBD2
TGCGCCAGCAGCTTATCTAGCGGGAGTAGAGATACGCAGTATTTT
CASSLSSGSRDTQYF
>NA|TRBV18|TRBJ1-2|TRBD1
TGTGCCAGCTCACCACCGGGACAGAGAAACTATGGCTACACCTTC
CASSPPGQRNYGYTF
>many|TRBV27|TRBJ2-7|NA
TGTGCCAGCAGTTTATCGGCCGGGCTAGCTGGGCCCTACGAGCAGTACTTC
CASSLSAGLAGPYEQYF
>NA|TRBV12-3/TRBV12-4|TRBJ2-3|TRBD2
TGTGCCAGCGGGGGGGGGTTACGTCCTACGCAGTATTTT
CASGGGLRPTQYF
>NA|TRBV20-1|TRBJ2-7|NA
TGCAGTGCACCTTTGGGTCTGAAGGTTGCGCAGTACTTC
CSAPLGLKVAQYF
>few|TRBV5-1|TRBJ2-2|TRBD1
TGCGCCAGCAGCTTGGGTGTGGTCCCGGGACAGGGGGCGACCGGGGAGCTGTTTTTT
CASSLGVVPGQGATGELFF
>many|TRBV11-2|TRBJ2-1|TRBD2
TGTGCCAGCAGCTTAACCTCAGTGCGGGGGGCTTTCAATGAGCAGTTCTTC
CASSLTSVRGAFNEQFF
>NA|TRBV13|TRBJ2-7|NA
TGTGCCAGCAGCACCTTGATCGGAAGCAACGAGCAGTACTTC
CASSTLIGSNEQYF
>NA|TRBV6-1|TRBJ2-7|TRBD1
TGTGCCAGCAGGTCAACAGGGGGCACCTACGAGCAGTACTTC
CASRSTGGTYEQYF
>many|TRBV10-1|TRBJ1-2|NA
TGCGCCAGCAGTGAGCCAGGGAGAGAGAGGCATGGCTACACCTTC
CASSEPGRERHGYTF
>many|TRBV6-1|TRBJ1-3|NA
TGTGCCAGCAGGGCCTCTGGAAACACCATATATTTT
CASRASGNTIYF